Shown below are 16 T cell receptor beta chains from a single sample sequenced in a study of a mutant IDH1 vaccine in newly diagnosed glioma. Generated by immunoSEQ multiplex PCR, the TCRdb table keeps only in-frame clones and is missing some. The top ten hold approximately 8.3% of the sample, which has fewer than 30,000 clones, about 77% seen once. No antigen is known for these receptors. Stated time point: week 11, during vaccination. Vaccine doses each comprised 300 ug of mutant IDH1 20-mer peptide, with topical imiquimod. The starting material was PBMCs, obtained from a glioma patient whose treatment included an IDH1 peptide vaccine. The receptors shown here come from a woman younger than 30 with glioma.

The gene calls are TRBV4-3 and TRBJ2-3; 13 bases are shared with TRBD2. CDR3 size: 18 residues. Trimming cost V 2 bases and J 0 bases; bases outside gene matches: 5. The germline CDR1 and CDR2 sequences are LGHNA and YSLEER. The CDR3 is CASSQRTSGSTSTDTQYF. In DNA, the CDR3 is TGCGCCAGCAGCCAACGGACTAGCGGGAGTACTAGCACAGATACGCAGTATTTT.

The CDR3 DNA sequence: TGTGCCAGCAGTGAAACATCCTCTTGGGGTTCGGACATTCAGTACTTC. It specifies CASSETSSWGSDIQYF. V and J are TRBV6-1 and TRBJ2-4; D is unclear. This CDR3 spans 16 amino acids. The ends were cut back, 2 bases at V and 8 bases at J, with 19 bases in the middle. In germline, CDR1 is MNHNS, CDR2 SASEGT.

The chain is built from TRBV19 and TRBJ1-6; TRBD1 aligns across 8 bases. The germline V gene has CDR1 LNHDA and CDR2 SQIVND (reference sequence). The CDR3 is made up of 13 amino acids. V lost 6 bases, J lost 8 bases, and 3 bases stayed unmatched. The CDR3 bases are TGTGCCAGTAGGGGACAGGTTTATTCACCCCTCCACTTT. Its translation: CASRGQVYSPLHF.

V and J are TRBV5-4 and TRBJ2-1, with D uncertain. Trimming pared 3 bases from V and 2 bases from J, leaving 6 bases between. The CDR3 is made up of 13 amino acids. CDR1 and CDR2 (germline): SGHNT, YYREEE (reference sequence). DNA for the CDR3: TGTGCCAGCAGCTCCGACACCTACAATGAGCAGTTCTTC. Translating it yields CASSSDTYNEQFF.

The chain is built from TRBV5-1 and TRBJ1-1; D might be TRBD1 (6 bases). Trimming left V 4 bases short and J 3 bases short, with 10 bases between. The CDR3 has 13 residues. The germline V gene encodes CDR1 SGHRS and CDR2 YFSETQ. CDR3 nucleotides: TGCGCCAGCAGCCCCGGGACATACACTGAAGCTTTCTTT. Protein: CASSPGTYTEAFF. Full variable domain (missing parts from reference TRBV5-1 and TRBJ1-1): KAGVTQTPRYLIKTRGQQVTLSCSPISGHRSVSWYQQTPGQGLQFLFEYFSETQRNKGNFPGRFSGRQFSNSRSEMNVSTLELGDSALYLCASSPGTYTEAFFGQGTRLTVV.

This chain connects TRBV5-5 to TRBJ1-2; tentatively, D is TRBD1 (5 bases). CDR3 length: 13 residues. Germline values: CDR1 SGHKS, CDR2 YYEKEE (reference sequence). Trimming pared 4 bases from V and 6 bases from J, leaving 13 bases between. As DNA, the CDR3 is TGTGCCAGCAGCAGAGCATGGGACGATGGCTACACCTTC. Its translation is CASSRAWDDGYTF.

V is TRBV6-5 and J is TRBJ2-7; weak D call: TRBD1 (6 bases). Germline V gene sequence: CDR1 MNHEY, CDR2 SVGAGI. With 6 bases removed from V and 3 bases from J, the gap between germline ends came to 15 bases. This CDR3 has 14 amino acids. CDR3 sequence: CASSGGGKIYEQYF. In DNA form, the CDR3 reads TGTGCCAGCAGCGGTGGGGGCAAGATCTACGAGCAGTACTTC.

This chain uses TRBV7-9 with TRBJ1-2, with 7 bases matching TRBD1. The germline CDR1 and CDR2 sequences are SEHNR and FQNEAQ (reference sequence). With 4 bases clipped from V and 4 bases from J, the junction kept 9 bases outside the gene matches. The CDR3 extends over 15 amino acids. The CDR3 DNA reads TGTGCCAGCAGCTCCTCCGGGACAGACCTCTATGGCTACACCTTC. Translated: CASSSSGTDLYGYTF.

This clone was counted once. The J gene is TRBJ1-2, the V gene TRBV5-4; TRBD1 matches 7 bases. From germline, CDR1 is SGHNT and CDR2 YYREEE (reference sequence). V trimming: 3 bases; J trimming: 8 bases; junction bases outside the gene matches: 4. The CDR3 consists of 12 residues. The CDR3 DNA is TGTGCCAGCAGCTCTGACAGGGTCGGCTACACCTTC. Amino acids: CASSSDRVGYTF.

The V and J genes are TRBV6-6 and TRBJ2-5, with 11 bases fitting TRBD2. V lost 8 bases, J lost 4 bases, and 9 bases stayed unmatched. Germline assignment: CDR1 MNHNY and CDR2 SVGAGI (reference sequence). This CDR3 region has 15 residues. CDR3 bases: TGTGCCAGCTCCGAAGGGCTAGCGGGAGGAGAGACCCAGTACTTC. Translation: CASSEGLAGGETQYF.

This chain joins TRBV7-9 and TRBJ1-4; 7 nucleotides match TRBD1. The germline CDR1 and CDR2 sequences are SEHNR and FQNEAQ (reference sequence). This CDR3 region has 15 residues. V gave up 5 bases and J gave up 0 bases; unmatched junction bases: 3. As DNA, the CDR3 is TGTGCCAGCAGCCAGGGGGGGGCAACTAATGAAAAACTGTTTTTT. Its protein is CASSQGGATNEKLFF.

This CDR3 reads CASSLDYAEAFF. CDR3 DNA sequence: TGTGCCAGCAGCTTAGACTACGCTGAAGCTTTCTTT. The V gene is TRBV7-6, the J gene TRBJ1-1, with no clear D. There are 12 residues in the CDR3. V lost 1 base and J lost 6, with 6 bases in between. Germline-derived CDR1 and CDR2 are SGHVS and FNYEAQ.

CDR3 protein: CASSEAQLRTGTATNEKLFF. The CDR3 DNA sequence: TGTGCCAGCAGTGAAGCTCAGCTTCGGACAGGAACTGCAACTAATGAAAAACTGTTTTTT. The V gene is TRBV2, the J gene TRBJ1-4; TRBD1 matches 7 bases. CDR1 and CDR2 from the germline V gene are SNHLY and FYNNEI. The ends lost 0 bases at V and 0 bases at J; junction bases unmatched: 13. The CDR3 loop spans 20 amino acids.

Here the CDR3 DNA reads TGTGCCAGCAGCATAACTAGCGGGGTTCCAGATACGCAGTATTTT. Translated: CASSITSGVPDTQYF. The J gene is TRBJ2-3, the V gene TRBV7-9, with 10 positions matching TRBD2. Unmatched junction bases numbered 6, after V lost 5 bases and J lost 4 bases. Germline V gene sequence: CDR1 SEHNR, CDR2 FQNEAQ (reference sequence). The CDR3 sequence is 15 residues long.

V is TRBV4-2 and J is TRBJ2-2; the D call may be TRBD1 or TRBD2 (5 bases each). Germline values: CDR1 LGHNA, CDR2 YNFKEQ. Between the trimmed V and J ends, which lost 0 bases and 4 bases, there was a span of 12 bases. This CDR3 has 16 residues. In DNA form, the CDR3 reads TGTGCCAGCAGCCAAGAGGTGGGGGTGTCCACCGGGGAGCTGTTTTTT. Amino acids: CASSQEVGVSTGELFF.

This clone was counted a single time. V usage is TRBV5-6 and J usage is TRBJ1-3; 11 positions agree with TRBD1. CDR3 length: 15 residues. Trimming cost V 3 bases and J 5 bases; bases outside gene matches: 4. Germline assignment: CDR1 SGHDT and CDR2 YYEEEE. The CDR3 loop is CASSSRTGGRNTIYF. DNA for the CDR3: TGTGCCAGCAGCTCTCGGACAGGGGGCCGAAACACCATATATTTT.